This record covers a single TCR beta chain. The antigen remains unidentified. This entry comes from a study of identical twins. Each cDNA held unique molecular identifiers, and template switching gave it a universal primer site. One entry per CDR3 protein results from TCRdb running MiXCR on the 5' RACE reads. Among about 530,000 distinct CDR3 sequences listed, over 12% were seen once. Broader study findings: Insertion counts were lower in abundant cord blood beta clonotypes, a trend that memory repertoires did not show.

These records were also assigned to another study, of yellow fever vaccine responses in identical twins.

Material: CD4+ T cells sorted from blood. This clonotype was sampled from a woman between 18 and 29 years old in good health.

CDR3 sequence: CASSLVLAGGQETQYF. CDR3 nucleotides: TGTGCCAGCAGCTTAGTCCTAGCGGGGGGGCAAGAGACCCAGTACTTC. The rearrangement uses TRBV7-7 and TRBJ2-5; 12 nucleotides align to TRBD2. This CDR3 has 16 residues. The germline CDR1 and CDR2 sequences are SSHAT and FNYEAQ (reference sequence). V lost 1 base, J lost 2 bases, and 2 bases stayed unmatched.